These T cell receptor beta chains were read from a single sample in a study of identifying expanded T cells in peripheral blood. TCRdb keeps only in-frame clones here, not all; method: immunoSEQ multiplex PCR. The sample contains around 99,000 clones, about 85% of which appear only once. Sequenced sample: blood. The receptors derive from a person between 18 and 70 years old in good health. The CDR3 runs from the conserved cysteine through the conserved F or W. The D gene is left open where the match is weak. Not all rows give a size; the values are once, few, many and, for expanded clones, a class.

v_gene: TRBV6-5
j_gene: TRBJ1-4
d_gene: -
len: 15
abundance: -
CDR3nt: TGTGCCAGCAGTAGAAAAGGGACAACTAATGAAAAACTGTTTTTT
CDR3aa: CASSRKGTTNEKLFF

v_gene: TRBV19
j_gene: TRBJ2-7
d_gene: TRBD2
len: 17
abundance: -
CDR3nt: TGTGCCACCAGACAGGCGGGTAGCGGGAGGCCGGGCTACGAGCAGTACTTC
CDR3aa: CATRQAGSGRPGYEQYF

v_gene: TRBV11-3
j_gene: TRBJ2-1
d_gene: -
len: 13
abundance: -
CDR3nt: TGTGCCAGCAGCCTAGAACGATACAATGAGCAGTTCTTC
CDR3aa: CASSLERYNEQFF

v_gene: TRBV5-4
j_gene: TRBJ2-5
d_gene: TRBD2
len: 16
abundance: -
CDR3nt: TGTGCCAGCAGCACGAAGACTAGCGGGAATCACGGGGAGCAGTACTTC
CDR3aa: CASSTKTSGNHGEQYF

v_gene: TRBV7-2
j_gene: TRBJ2-3
d_gene: -
len: 12
abundance: -
CDR3nt: TGTGCCAGCAGCAACTACCGGGGTACGATGTATTTT
CDR3aa: CASSNYRGTMYF

v_gene: TRBV5-1
j_gene: TRBJ2-1
d_gene: TRBD2
len: 15
abundance: -
CDR3nt: TGCGCCAGCAGCTTGGGAGCGGGGGGGCGTGATGAGCAGTTCTTC
CDR3aa: CASSLGAGGRDEQFF

v_gene: TRBV15
j_gene: TRBJ1-2
d_gene: -
len: 17
abundance: -
CDR3nt: TGTGCCACCAGCAGACCTCCCGGGGTGATACCTCGGGGAGGCTACACCTTC
CDR3aa: CATSRPPGVIPRGGYTF

v_gene: TRBV6-6
j_gene: TRBJ2-7
d_gene: -
len: 13
abundance: -
CDR3nt: TGTGCCAGCAGTCTCGTGGTACCCTACGAGCAGTACTTC
CDR3aa: CASSLVVPYEQYF

v_gene: TRBV5-1
j_gene: TRBJ1-6
d_gene: TRBD1
len: 15
abundance: -
CDR3nt: TGCGCCAGCAGCTTGCTGCAGGGGGCTCAGTCACCCCTCCACTTT
CDR3aa: CASSLLQGAQSPLHF

v_gene: TRBV7-9
j_gene: TRBJ1-1
d_gene: -
len: 15
abundance: -
CDR3nt: TGTGCCAGCAGCTTACGGGCAGATATGAACACTGAAGCTTTCTTT
CDR3aa: CASSLRADMNTEAFF

v_gene: TRBV6-1
j_gene: TRBJ2-7
d_gene: -
len: 14
abundance: -
CDR3nt: TGTGCCACCCCGGCGCCAGGGGTCATATACGAGCAGTACTTC
CDR3aa: CATPAPGVIYEQYF

v_gene: TRBV7-9
j_gene: TRBJ2-7
d_gene: TRBD1
len: 14
abundance: -
CDR3nt: TGTGCCAGCAGCCGTGGGACAGGAATCTACGAGCAGTACTTC
CDR3aa: CASSRGTGIYEQYF

v_gene: TRBV18
j_gene: TRBJ1-2
d_gene: -
len: 13
abundance: -
CDR3nt: TGTGCCAGCTCACAGACAACTAACTATGGCTACACCTTC
CDR3aa: CASSQTTNYGYTF

v_gene: TRBV6-1
j_gene: TRBJ1-5
d_gene: -
len: 12
abundance: -
CDR3nt: TGTGCCAGCCGACACCTAGATCAGCCCCAGCATTTT
CDR3aa: CASRHLDQPQHF

v_gene: TRBV7-8
j_gene: TRBJ2-1
d_gene: TRBD2
len: 15
abundance: once
CDR3nt: TGTGCCAGCAGCTTTAGCGGGGGGGCGTTCAATGAGCAGTTCTTC
CDR3aa: CASSFSGGAFNEQFF

v_gene: TRBV11-3
j_gene: TRBJ2-5
d_gene: TRBD2
len: 17
abundance: few
CDR3nt: TGTGCCAGCAGCTTAGGGGGAGCGGGGGACCGAAGGGAGACCCAGTACTTC
CDR3aa: CASSLGGAGDRRETQYF

v_gene: TRBV28
j_gene: TRBJ1-5
d_gene: -
len: 15
abundance: few
CDR3nt: TGTGCCAGCAGTTCTCAAGGGACTGTTTGGCAGCCCCAGCATTTT
CDR3aa: CASSSQGTVWQPQHF

v_gene: TRBV5-1
j_gene: TRBJ2-5
d_gene: TRBD2
len: 14
abundance: few
CDR3nt: TGCGCCAGCAGCTTTTCGGGGGGGCAAGAGACCCAGTACTTC
CDR3aa: CASSFSGGQETQYF

v_gene: TRBV2
j_gene: TRBJ1-2
d_gene: -
len: 14
abundance: -
CDR3nt: TGTGCCAGCACCACTCCCAGGGGAGGCTATGGCTACACCTTC
CDR3aa: CASTTPRGGYGYTF

v_gene: TRBV9
j_gene: TRBJ1-1
d_gene: -
len: 13
abundance: -
CDR3nt: TGTGCCAGCAGCGCCGCCATGAACACTGAAGCTTTCTTT
CDR3aa: CASSAAMNTEAFF

v_gene: TRBV12-5
j_gene: TRBJ1-6
d_gene: TRBD1
len: 16
abundance: -
CDR3nt: TGTGCTAGTGGTGACTTCCAGGGGGGCTGGGATTCACCCCTCCACTTT
CDR3aa: CASGDFQGGWDSPLHF

v_gene: TRBV30
j_gene: TRBJ1-6
d_gene: -
len: 16
abundance: once
CDR3nt: TGTGCCTGGAGTGTATTCCTTGGCTCCTATAATTCACCCCTCCACTTT
CDR3aa: CAWSVFLGSYNSPLHF

v_gene: TRBV5-6
j_gene: TRBJ2-2
d_gene: -
len: 12
abundance: -
CDR3nt: TGTGCCAGCAGCTTTGTTCCCGGGGAGCTGTTTTTT
CDR3aa: CASSFVPGELFF

v_gene: TRBV18
j_gene: TRBJ1-3
d_gene: -
len: 17
abundance: -
CDR3nt: TGTGCCAGCTCACCAACCGCAGGGGATTTATCTGGAAACACCATATATTTT
CDR3aa: CASSPTAGDLSGNTIYF

v_gene: TRBV5-1
j_gene: TRBJ2-3
d_gene: -
len: 12
abundance: -
CDR3nt: TGCGCCAGCAGCCCCGAGGGAGATACGCAGTATTTT
CDR3aa: CASSPEGDTQYF

v_gene: TRBV5-1
j_gene: TRBJ2-7
d_gene: TRBD1
len: 14
abundance: -
CDR3nt: TGCGCCAGCAGCCCCGGGACAGTCTCCTACGAGCAGTACTTC
CDR3aa: CASSPGTVSYEQYF

v_gene: TRBV4-3
j_gene: TRBJ1-4
d_gene: -
len: 13
abundance: once
CDR3nt: TGCGCCAGCAGCCAAGAGGACGGAGAAAAACTGTTTTTT
CDR3aa: CASSQEDGEKLFF

v_gene: TRBV7-3
j_gene: TRBJ1-1
d_gene: -
len: 13
abundance: -
CDR3nt: TGTGCCAGCAGCTGGGACAAGAACACTGAAGCTTTCTTT
CDR3aa: CASSWDKNTEAFF

v_gene: TRBV6-1
j_gene: TRBJ2-1
d_gene: -
len: 14
abundance: -
CDR3nt: TGTGCCAGCAATGACAGGCCAGGGGGGGGTGAGCAGTTCTTC
CDR3aa: CASNDRPGGGEQFF

v_gene: TRBV10-3
j_gene: TRBJ2-5
d_gene: TRBD2
len: 15
abundance: -
CDR3nt: TGTGCCATCAGTGACGGAGCGGGGGGCCAAGAGACCCAGTACTTC
CDR3aa: CAISDGAGGQETQYF

v_gene: TRBV4-1
j_gene: TRBJ2-1
d_gene: -
len: 15
abundance: -
CDR3nt: TGCGCCAGCAGCCAAGCCCGCCAGCAGGTTAATGAGCAGTTCTTC
CDR3aa: CASSQARQQVNEQFF

v_gene: TRBV7-7
j_gene: TRBJ2-6
d_gene: -
len: 16
abundance: once
CDR3nt: TGTGCCAGCAGCTTAGGAACGGCCGCTGGGGCCAACGTCCTGACTTTC
CDR3aa: CASSLGTAAGANVLTF

v_gene: TRBV6-5
j_gene: TRBJ1-1
d_gene: -
len: 15
abundance: -
CDR3nt: TGTGCCAGCAGTTACCGGCAGAGTAAGAACACTGAAGCTTTCTTT
CDR3aa: CASSYRQSKNTEAFF

v_gene: TRBV2
j_gene: TRBJ1-1
d_gene: -
len: 13
abundance: -
CDR3nt: TGTGCCAGCAGTGAAGGGGCGAACACTGAAGCTTTCTTT
CDR3aa: CASSEGANTEAFF

v_gene: TRBV28
j_gene: TRBJ2-7
d_gene: -
len: 16
abundance: -
CDR3nt: TGTGCCAGCAGCCCTAGGGGGGCCAATCGCCCATACGAGCAGTACTTC
CDR3aa: CASSPRGANRPYEQYF

v_gene: TRBV6-5
j_gene: TRBJ1-4
d_gene: -
len: 16
abundance: -
CDR3nt: TGTGCCAGCAGTTACTCGAGGACAGCTTATAATGAAAAACTGTTTTTT
CDR3aa: CASSYSRTAYNEKLFF

v_gene: TRBV13
j_gene: TRBJ2-6
d_gene: -
len: 15
abundance: -
CDR3nt: TGTGCCAGCAAGAGGGGGGGCTCTGGGGCCAACGTCCTGACTTTC
CDR3aa: CASKRGGSGANVLTF

v_gene: TRBV27
j_gene: TRBJ2-7
d_gene: -
len: 14
abundance: -
CDR3nt: TGTGCCAGCAGTTTAGTGGGTTTAAGTTACGAGCAGTACTTC
CDR3aa: CASSLVGLSYEQYF

v_gene: TRBV19
j_gene: TRBJ2-3
d_gene: -
len: 14
abundance: -
CDR3nt: TGTGCCAGTAAGGAAGACAGGACATCAGATACGCAGTATTTT
CDR3aa: CASKEDRTSDTQYF

v_gene: TRBV5-6
j_gene: TRBJ2-3
d_gene: TRBD2
len: 18
abundance: -
CDR3nt: TGTGCCAGCAGCAACAACGGGGCTAGCGGGAGGGCCTGGGATACGCAGTATTTT
CDR3aa: CASSNNGASGRAWDTQYF

v_gene: TRBV6-1
j_gene: TRBJ2-7
d_gene: -
len: 14
abundance: -
CDR3nt: TGTGCCAGCACCGGTCGTTGGGTCTCCTACGAGCAGTACTTC
CDR3aa: CASTGRWVSYEQYF

v_gene: TRBV6-1
j_gene: TRBJ1-5
d_gene: TRBD1
len: 14
abundance: -
CDR3nt: TGTGCCGGCGACAGGGGAGACGGCAATCAGCCCCAGCATTTT
CDR3aa: CAGDRGDGNQPQHF